One TCR beta chain is described in this entry. CDR1 MNHNY and CDR2 SVGAGI come from the germline V gene (reference sequence). Trimming took 6 bases from V and 2 from J; bases not matched to a gene: 1. The length of the CDR3 is 13 residues. In the authors' workflow: Counts of nucleated cells, estimated from reference gene primer amplification, were obtained. Libraries were prepared by immunoSEQ multiplex PCR; TCRdb keeps only in-frame clonotypes and omits some of them. That table gives V, J and clone size, and the DNA gave D and trimming. The table shows some 94,000 clones, with approximately 90% occurring only once. The record originates from a study of blood T cell repertoires in COVID-19.

The TCR comes from a human donor in a cohort sampled during active COVID-19. The rearrangement joins TRBV6-6 to TRBJ2-5, with 9 positions matching TRBD1. The specimen was peripheral blood. The CDR3 nucleotides are TGTGCCAGCAGAGACAGGGGGCAAGAGACCCAGTACTTC. This translates into CASRDRGQETQYF.